These T cell receptor beta chains were read from a single sample in a study. TCRdb called the 5' RACE reads again in MiXCR, with one record for every CDR3 protein. The sample has tens of thousands of distinct CDR3 sequences; approximately 28% are singletons. The sequenced material came from tumor-infiltrating naive CD4+ T cells sorted from the breast tumor. These receptors all stem from a female donor with breast cancer. The CDR3 runs from the conserved cysteine through the conserved F or W. Each record gives: clone size, J gene, CDR3 length, D gene, V gene, CDR3 DNA, CDR3 protein. The D gene is left open where the match is weak. The size field is filled for only some rows; it gives once, few, many or a size class.

- TRBJ2-4 14 TRBD2 TRBV24-1 TGTGCCACCAGTGCGGGGGGTCCCAAAAACATTCAGTACTTC CATSAGGPKNIQYF
- TRBJ1-2 15 TRBD1 TRBV6-5 TGTGCCAGCAGTTACTCAGGGGGCGCAATCGATGGCTACACCTTC CASSYSGGAIDGYTF
- TRBJ2-1 18 - TRBV20-1 TGCAGTGCTAACACGAGATCCAGGGGGGAAGGGTTCGGCAATGAGCAGTTCTTC CSANTRSRGEGFGNEQFF
medium-sized TRBJ1-1 15 - TRBV12-3/TRBV12-4 TGTGCCAGCAGCGACAACAGGGACCCGAACACTGAAGCTTTCTTT CASSDNRDPNTEAFF
- TRBJ2-1 15 - TRBV6-5 TGTGCCAGCAACCCCGGGACCCTCAGGACCAATGAGCAGTTCTTC CASNPGTLRTNEQFF
- TRBJ1-1 12 - TRBV6-6 TGTGCCAGCAGCCCCGGACAGCATGAAGCTTTCTTT CASSPGQHEAFF
many TRBJ2-3 17 TRBD2 TRBV3-1 TGTGCCAGCAGCCAAGTGTTACTAGCGGGAGGGACAGATACGCAGTATTTT CASSQVLLAGGTDTQYF
many TRBJ2-1 16 - TRBV28 TGTGCCAGCAGTTTATCGATAGCTCCGTCCTACAATGAGCAGTTCTTC CASSLSIAPSYNEQFF
many TRBJ1-1 13 - TRBV6-1 TGTGCCAGCGGTGCTTGGGGGAACACTGAAGCTTTCTTT CASGAWGNTEAFF
few TRBJ1-1 12 - TRBV7-9 TGTGCCAGCAGCTATCGGGGACCTGAAGCTTTCTTT CASSYRGPEAFF
- TRBJ2-1 17 TRBD2 TRBV20-1 TGCAGTGCTAGGGTTTCCCAACTAGCGGGAGGGTACAATGAGCAGTTCTTC CSARVSQLAGGYNEQFF
- TRBJ2-6 15 - TRBV9 TGTGCCAGCAGCGTCTCCGACTCTGGGGCCAACGTCCTGACTTTC CASSVSDSGANVLTF
many TRBJ1-5 18 - TRBV4-1 TGCGCCAGCAGCGCGTTAGATAACAGGTGGGGCACCAATCAGCCCCAGCATTTT CASSALDNRWGTNQPQHF
few TRBJ2-7 12 TRBD1 TRBV30 TGTGCCTGGGCCCGGACAGGGTACGAGCAGTACTTC CAWARTGYEQYF
- TRBJ2-7 12 - TRBV29-1 TGCAGCGTTGCGACCCCGCGTCGCGAGCAGTACTTC CSVATPRREQYF
- TRBJ1-5 13 - TRBV29-1 TGCAGCGCTCGGGAGGGTTGGAATCAGCCCCAGCATTTT CSAREGWNQPQHF
- TRBJ2-2 13 - TRBV6-5 TGTGCCAGCAAACGCGGGCACACTGGGGAGCTGTTTTTT CASKRGHTGELFF
many TRBJ2-3 14 - TRBV4-1 TGCGCCAGCAGCCAAGTCTTTGGGACAGATACGCAGTATTTT CASSQVFGTDTQYF
many TRBJ1-1 14 - TRBV5-1 TGCGCCAGCAGCTTGGCCCGACTGGACACTGAAGCTTTCTTT CASSLARLDTEAFF
many TRBJ2-3 17 TRBD2 TRBV15 TGTGCCACCAACCCTGGGACTAGCGGGAGGGGACCAGATACGCAGTATTTT CATNPGTSGRGPDTQYF
many TRBJ2-2 16 - TRBV6-5 TGTGCCAGCAGTTACAATTTGGGGGGGGGCGCCGGGGAGCTGTTTTTT CASSYNLGGGAGELFF
- TRBJ1-2 12 - TRBV5-1 TGCGCCAGCAGCTTGGACGGGATGGGCTACACCTTC CASSLDGMGYTF
medium-sized TRBJ2-3 16 - TRBV7-9 TGTGCCAGCAGCTTAGGTCGGTCGGTTAGCACAGATACGCAGTATTTT CASSLGRSVSTDTQYF
few TRBJ1-1 13 - TRBV5-1 TGCGCCAGCAGCTTGGAGGGGAACACTGAAGCTTTCTTT CASSLEGNTEAFF
many TRBJ2-5 14 TRBD1 TRBV10-3 TGTGCCATCAGTGGGACAGGGAGTCAAGAGACCCAGTACTTC CAISGTGSQETQYF
medium-sized TRBJ2-2 15 TRBD1 TRBV6-5 TGTGCCAGCAGCCCTGACAGGGGCGGAACCGGGGAGCTGTTTTTT CASSPDRGGTGELFF
few TRBJ2-1 15 TRBD2 TRBV12-3/TRBV12-4 TGTGCCAGCACCACTTTTAGCGGGAGTGGAAGTGAGCAGTTCTTC CASTTFSGSGSEQFF
many TRBJ2-3 14 - TRBV19 TGTGCCAGTAGTATTGGGGGTAGCACAGATACGCAGTATTTT CASSIGGSTDTQYF
many TRBJ1-1 15 - TRBV20-1 TGCAGTGCGACCTCCCCCGGGACAATGAACACTGAAGCTTTCTTT CSATSPGTMNTEAFF
- TRBJ2-7 13 - TRBV12-3/TRBV12-4 TGTGCCAGCAGTTTCGTGCTCTCCTACGAGCAGTACTTC CASSFVLSYEQYF
many TRBJ2-1 16 TRBD2 TRBV18 TGTGCCAGCTCACCCGAATACGGACTAGCGGGATATGAGCAGTTCTTC CASSPEYGLAGYEQFF
many TRBJ1-5 15 - TRBV3-1 TGTGCCAGCAGCCAAGATAGTGGGTTGGGGCAGCCCCAGCATTTT CASSQDSGLGQPQHF
- TRBJ1-5 16 - TRBV20-1 TGCAGTGCTAGAGATCAGGGTCGAGGGGAAGGTCAGCCCCAGCATTTT CSARDQGRGEGQPQHF
many TRBJ1-6 17 TRBD1 TRBV6-1 TGTGCCAGCAGTGAAGCAATCCTCAGGGGGCGCAATTCACCCCTCCACTTT CASSEAILRGRNSPLHF
- TRBJ2-1 11 - TRBV11-2 TGTGCCAGCAGCCCTAGGATTGAGCAGTTCTTC CASSPRIEQFF
many TRBJ1-2 15 - TRBV20-1 TGCAGTGCTAGAGATGTAACGGGGGCTGACTATGGCTACACCTTC CSARDVTGADYGYTF
few TRBJ2-7 15 - TRBV29-1 TGCAGCGTTGAAGAGGGCGGACGGATCCCCTACGAGCAGTACTTC CSVEEGGRIPYEQYF
few TRBJ1-4 14 - TRBV15 TGTGCCACCAGCAGAGGGTCCGGATATGAAAAACTGTTTTTT CATSRGSGYEKLFF
- TRBJ2-1 16 TRBD2 TRBV4-1 TGCGCCAGCAGCCCTCGGGAGGCGCTTACCTACAATGAGCAGTTCTTC CASSPREALTYNEQFF
many TRBJ1-3 16 TRBD1 TRBV9 TGTGCCAGCAGCGCCTGGGACAGCCACTCTGGAAACACCATATATTTT CASSAWDSHSGNTIYF
many TRBJ1-6 16 TRBD1 TRBV4-1 TGCGCCAGCAGCCAGCCCGGGACAGCCTCGCTAGCGCCCCTCCACTTT CASSQPGTASLAPLHF
few TRBJ2-2 11 - TRBV29-1 TGCAGCGCCCGCCGTTCCGGGGAGCTGTTTTTT CSARRSGELFF
medium-sized TRBJ2-7 13 - TRBV5-1 TGCGCCAGCAGCCGGGACACCTATTACGAGCAGTACTTC CASSRDTYYEQYF
- TRBJ2-1 14 - TRBV7-2 TGTGCCAGCAGCTTAGGGCTGGCTAGCTATGAGCAGTTCTTC CASSLGLASYEQFF
medium-sized TRBJ1-1 13 TRBD1 TRBV5-1 TGCGCCAGCAGCCCTGGACAGGGGCGAATGGCTTTCTTT CASSPGQGRMAFF
few TRBJ2-3 15 TRBD2 TRBV6-5 TGTGCCAGCAGTTTCTTAGCGGGAGGGCGAGATACGCAGTATTTT CASSFLAGGRDTQYF
few TRBJ2-7 13 - TRBV6-1 TGTGCCAGCAGTCGGCTAGAGAGCTACGAGCAGTACTTC CASSRLESYEQYF
medium-sized TRBJ2-2 16 - TRBV7-9 TGTGCCAGCAGCCATCGGGACGCCGCGAACACCGGGGAGCTGTTTTTT CASSHRDAANTGELFF
- TRBJ1-1 14 - TRBV6-5 TGTGCCAGCAGTTACTCGTGGGAGAACACTGAAGCTTTCTTT CASSYSWENTEAFF
medium-sized TRBJ2-1 12 TRBD1 TRBV12-3/TRBV12-4 TGTGCCAGCAACCACCAGACAGGGGAGCAGTTCTTC CASNHQTGEQFF